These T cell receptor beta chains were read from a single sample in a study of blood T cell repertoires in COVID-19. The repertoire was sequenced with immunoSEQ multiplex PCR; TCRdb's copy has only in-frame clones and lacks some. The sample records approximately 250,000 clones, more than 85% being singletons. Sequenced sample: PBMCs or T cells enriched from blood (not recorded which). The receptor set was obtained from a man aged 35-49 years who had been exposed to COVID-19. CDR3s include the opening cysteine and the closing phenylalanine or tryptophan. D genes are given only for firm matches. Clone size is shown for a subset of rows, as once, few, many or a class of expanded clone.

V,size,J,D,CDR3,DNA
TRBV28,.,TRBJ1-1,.,CASRNPSEAFF,TGTGCCAGCAGAAACCCCAGTGAAGCTTTCTTT
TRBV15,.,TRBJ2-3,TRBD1,CATSRDKISGQPNTDTQYF,TGTGCCACCAGCAGAGACAAGATCTCGGGACAGCCAAACACAGATACGCAGTATTTT
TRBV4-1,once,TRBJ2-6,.,CASSQDPGVPSGANVLTF,TGCGCCAGCAGCCAAGACCCAGGGGTCCCCTCTGGGGCCAACGTCCTGACTTTC
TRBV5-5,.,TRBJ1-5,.,CASSFEAGSSNQPQHF,TGTGCCAGCAGCTTTGAGGCAGGGTCAAGCAATCAGCCCCAGCATTTT
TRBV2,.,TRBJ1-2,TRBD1,CASSERVGGTVYGYTF,TGTGCCAGCAGTGAACGGGTTGGGGGGACAGTCTATGGCTACACCTTC
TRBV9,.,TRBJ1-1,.,CASSVVADTEAFF,TGTGCCAGCAGCGTTGTGGCAGACACTGAAGCTTTCTTT
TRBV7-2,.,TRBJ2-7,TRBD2,CASRNGTRVYEQYF,TGTGCCAGCAGAAATGGGACTAGGGTCTACGAGCAGTACTTC
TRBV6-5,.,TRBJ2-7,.,CATTDRRYEQYF,TGTGCCACCACCGACAGACGGTACGAGCAGTACTTC
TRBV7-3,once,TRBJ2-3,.,CASSATDSDISTDTQYF,TGTGCCAGCAGCGCCACGGACAGCGACATTAGCACAGATACGCAGTATTTT
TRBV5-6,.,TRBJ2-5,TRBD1,CASSLVELGDRETQYF,TGTGCCAGCAGCTTAGTCGAGTTGGGGGACAGAGAGACCCAGTACTTC
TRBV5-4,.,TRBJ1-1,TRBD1,CASRSKNDRGKAFF,TGTGCCAGCAGATCGAAGAATGACAGGGGAAAAGCTTTCTTT
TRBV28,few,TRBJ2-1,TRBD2,CASRLAGDNEQFF,TGTGCCAGCAGACTAGCGGGAGACAATGAGCAGTTCTTC
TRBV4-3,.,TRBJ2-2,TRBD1,CASSQRTGTNTGELFF,TGCGCCAGCAGCCAACGGACAGGGACGAACACCGGGGAGCTGTTTTTT
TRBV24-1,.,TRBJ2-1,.,CATSDTGSYNEQFF,TGTGCCACCAGTGATACGGGCTCCTACAATGAGCAGTTCTTC
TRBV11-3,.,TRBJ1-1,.,CASSSVIGTFEAFF,TGTGCCAGCAGCTCCGTTATCGGGACATTTGAAGCTTTCTTT
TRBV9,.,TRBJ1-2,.,CASSPVSDYGYTF,TGTGCCAGCAGCCCTGTCTCGGACTATGGCTACACCTTC
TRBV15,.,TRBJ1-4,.,CATSREGAQANEKLFF,TGTGCCACCAGCAGAGAGGGGGCGCAGGCTAATGAAAAACTGTTTTTT
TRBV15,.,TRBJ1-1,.,CATSTWGGRTEAFF,TGTGCCACCAGCACCTGGGGGGGGCGGACTGAAGCTTTCTTT
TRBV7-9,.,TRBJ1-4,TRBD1,CASMRTGSANEKLFF,TGTGCCAGCATGCGGACAGGGTCAGCTAATGAAAAACTGTTTTTT
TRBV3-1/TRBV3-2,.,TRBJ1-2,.,CASSQETRVEDGYTF,TGTGCCAGCAGCCAAGAAACCAGGGTAGAAGACGGCTACACCTTC
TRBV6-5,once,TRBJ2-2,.,CASRRGTTNTGELFF,TGTGCCAGCAGGCGCGGGACCACGAACACCGGGGAGCTGTTTTTT
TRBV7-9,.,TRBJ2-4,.,CASSFGGQGKNIQYF,TGTGCCAGCAGCTTCGGGGGTCAAGGCAAAAACATTCAGTACTTC
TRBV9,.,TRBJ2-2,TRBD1,CASSVGQGASGELFF,TGTGCCAGCAGCGTAGGTCAGGGGGCGTCGGGGGAGCTGTTTTTT
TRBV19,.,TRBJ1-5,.,CASSPPWTRLNQPQHF,TGTGCCAGTAGCCCTCCCTGGACACGTCTCAATCAGCCCCAGCATTTT
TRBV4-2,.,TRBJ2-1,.,CASRGASSYNEQFF,TGTGCCAGCCGGGGTGCCTCTTCCTACAATGAGCAGTTCTTC
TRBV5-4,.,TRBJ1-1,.,CASSLDTNLEAFF,TGTGCCAGCAGCTTGGATACAAACCTTGAAGCTTTCTTT
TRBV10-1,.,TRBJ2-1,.,CASSAVSSYNEQFF,TGCGCCAGCAGTGCCGTGAGCTCCTACAATGAGCAGTTCTTC
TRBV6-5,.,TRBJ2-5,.,CASRSGQETQYF,TGTGCCAGCAGGTCGGGACAAGAGACCCAGTACTTC
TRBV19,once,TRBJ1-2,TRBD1,CASGTGGANYGYTF,TGTGCCAGCGGGACAGGGGGAGCTAACTATGGCTACACCTTC
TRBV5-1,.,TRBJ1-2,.,CASSLGESYGYTF,TGCGCCAGCAGCTTGGGGGAGAGCTATGGCTACACCTTC
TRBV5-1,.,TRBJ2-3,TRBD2,CASSLATSGRLSTDTQYF,TGCGCCAGCAGCTTGGCGACTAGCGGGAGGTTGAGCACAGATACGCAGTATTTT
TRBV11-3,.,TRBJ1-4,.,CASSGEGGTNEKLFF,TGTGCCAGCAGCGGCGAGGGAGGGACTAATGAAAAACTGTTTTTT
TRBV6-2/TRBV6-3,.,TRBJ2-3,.,CASSYSVAGSDTQYF,TGTGCCAGCAGTTACTCGGTTGCAGGGTCAGATACGCAGTATTTT
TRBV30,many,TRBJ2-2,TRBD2,CAWSVQLAGAGELFF,TGTGCCTGGAGTGTACAGTTAGCGGGAGCCGGGGAGCTGTTTTTT
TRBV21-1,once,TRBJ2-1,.,CASSTASKRDNGNEQFF,TGTGCCAGCAGCACTGCCTCCAAGCGGGACAACGGCAATGAGCAGTTCTTC
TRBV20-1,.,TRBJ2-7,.,CSASASRLYEQYF,TGCAGTGCTAGTGCTAGCAGACTCTACGAGCAGTACTTC
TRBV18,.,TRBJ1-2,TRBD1,CASSPPQQGAYGYTF,TGTGCCAGCTCACCACCTCAACAGGGGGCCTATGGCTACACCTTC
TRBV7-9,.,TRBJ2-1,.,CASSLAWPSENNEQFF,TGTGCCAGCAGCTTAGCCTGGCCTAGCGAAAACAATGAGCAGTTCTTC
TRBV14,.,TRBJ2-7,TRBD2,CASSQGVAGSSYEQYF,TGTGCCAGCAGCCAAGGGGTAGCGGGTTCCTCCTACGAGCAGTACTTC
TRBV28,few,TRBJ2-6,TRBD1,CASRPLGQGAPGANVLTF,TGTGCCAGCAGGCCGCTGGGACAGGGGGCACCTGGGGCCAACGTCCTGACTTTC
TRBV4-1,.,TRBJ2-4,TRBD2,CASSQSPGEGNIQYF,TGCGCCAGCAGCCAATCTCCGGGGGAGGGGAACATTCAGTACTTC